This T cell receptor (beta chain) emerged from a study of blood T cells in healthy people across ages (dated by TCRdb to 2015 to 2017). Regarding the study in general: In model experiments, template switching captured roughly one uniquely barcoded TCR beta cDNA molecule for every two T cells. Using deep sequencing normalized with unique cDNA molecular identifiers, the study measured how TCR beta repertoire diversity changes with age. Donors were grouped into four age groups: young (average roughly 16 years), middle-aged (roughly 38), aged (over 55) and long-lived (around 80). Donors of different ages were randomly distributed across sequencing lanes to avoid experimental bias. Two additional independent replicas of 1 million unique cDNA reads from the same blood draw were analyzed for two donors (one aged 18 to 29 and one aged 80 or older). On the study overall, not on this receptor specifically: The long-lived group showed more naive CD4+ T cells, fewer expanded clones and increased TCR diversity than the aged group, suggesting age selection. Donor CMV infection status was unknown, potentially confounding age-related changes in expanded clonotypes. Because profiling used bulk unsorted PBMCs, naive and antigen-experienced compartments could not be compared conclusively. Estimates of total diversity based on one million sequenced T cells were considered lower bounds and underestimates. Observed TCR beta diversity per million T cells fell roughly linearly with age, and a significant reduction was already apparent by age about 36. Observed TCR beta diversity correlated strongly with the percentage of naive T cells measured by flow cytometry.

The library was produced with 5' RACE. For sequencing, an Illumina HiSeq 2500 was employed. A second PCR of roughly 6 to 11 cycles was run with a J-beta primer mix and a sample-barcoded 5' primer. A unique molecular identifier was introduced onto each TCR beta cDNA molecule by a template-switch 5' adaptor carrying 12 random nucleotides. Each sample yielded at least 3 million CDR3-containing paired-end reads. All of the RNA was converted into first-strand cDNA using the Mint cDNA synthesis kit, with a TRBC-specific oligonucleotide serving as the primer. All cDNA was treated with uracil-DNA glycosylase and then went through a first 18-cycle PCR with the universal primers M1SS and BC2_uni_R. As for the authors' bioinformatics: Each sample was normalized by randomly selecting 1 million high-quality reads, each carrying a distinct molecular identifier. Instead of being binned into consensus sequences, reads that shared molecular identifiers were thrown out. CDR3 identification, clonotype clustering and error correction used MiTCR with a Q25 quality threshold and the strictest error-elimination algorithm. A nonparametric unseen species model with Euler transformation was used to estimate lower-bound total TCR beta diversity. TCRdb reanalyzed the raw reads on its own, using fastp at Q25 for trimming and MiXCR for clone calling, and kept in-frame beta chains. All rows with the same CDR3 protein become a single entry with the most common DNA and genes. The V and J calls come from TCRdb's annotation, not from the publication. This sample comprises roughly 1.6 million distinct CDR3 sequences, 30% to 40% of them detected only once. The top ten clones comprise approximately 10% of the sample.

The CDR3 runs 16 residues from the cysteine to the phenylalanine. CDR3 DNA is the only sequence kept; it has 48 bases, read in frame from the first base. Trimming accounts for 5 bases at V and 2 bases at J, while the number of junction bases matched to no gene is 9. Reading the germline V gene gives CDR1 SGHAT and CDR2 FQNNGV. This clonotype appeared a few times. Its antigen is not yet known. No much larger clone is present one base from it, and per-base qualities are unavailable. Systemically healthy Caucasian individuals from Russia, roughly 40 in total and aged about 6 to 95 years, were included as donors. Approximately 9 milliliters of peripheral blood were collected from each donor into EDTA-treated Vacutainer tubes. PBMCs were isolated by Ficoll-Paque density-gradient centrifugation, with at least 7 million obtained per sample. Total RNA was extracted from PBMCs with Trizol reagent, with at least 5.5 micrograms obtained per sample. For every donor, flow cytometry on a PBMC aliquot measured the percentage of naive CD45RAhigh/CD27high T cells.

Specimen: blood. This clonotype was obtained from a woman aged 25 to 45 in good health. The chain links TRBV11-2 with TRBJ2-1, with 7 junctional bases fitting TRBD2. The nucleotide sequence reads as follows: TGTGCCAGCAGCCCGATGAGGGAGGGCCCCTACAATGAGCAGTTCTTC. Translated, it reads CASSPMREGPYNEQFF.